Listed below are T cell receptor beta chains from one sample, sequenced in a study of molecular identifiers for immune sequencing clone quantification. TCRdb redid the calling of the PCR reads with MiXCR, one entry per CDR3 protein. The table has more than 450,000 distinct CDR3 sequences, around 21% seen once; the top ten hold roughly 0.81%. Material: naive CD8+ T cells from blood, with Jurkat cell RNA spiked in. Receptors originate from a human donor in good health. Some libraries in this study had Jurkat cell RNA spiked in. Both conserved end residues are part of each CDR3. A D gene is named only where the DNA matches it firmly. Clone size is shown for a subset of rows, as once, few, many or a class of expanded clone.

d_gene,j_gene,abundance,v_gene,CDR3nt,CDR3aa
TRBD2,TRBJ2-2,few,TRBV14,TGTGCCAGCAGCTTCGGACTAGCGGGAGCTTCAATAACAGGCGGGGAGCTGTTTTTT,CASSFGLAGASITGGELFF
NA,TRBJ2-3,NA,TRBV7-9,TGTGCCAGCAGCACCGGTCTCATGGGCACAGATACGCAGTATTTT,CASSTGLMGTDTQYF
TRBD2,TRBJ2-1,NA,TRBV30,TGTGCCTGGAGTTTGACTAGCGGGATGGTCAATGAGCAGTTCTTC,CAWSLTSGMVNEQFF
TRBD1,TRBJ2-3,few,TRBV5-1,TGCGCCAGCAGCCCCTGGACAGGGGTGGCAGATACGCAGTATTTT,CASSPWTGVADTQYF
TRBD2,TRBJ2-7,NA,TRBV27,TGTGCCAGCAGTTTTTCAGGTCTAGCGGGACCTTCCTACGAGCAGTACTTC,CASSFSGLAGPSYEQYF
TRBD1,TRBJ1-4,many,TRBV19,TGTGCCAGTAGGGGGACAGGAGTCGATTATGAAAAACTGTTTTTT,CASRGTGVDYEKLFF
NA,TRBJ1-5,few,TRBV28,TGTGCCAGCAGTTACAACCCCAGACAGGTCCCCCGGGGGCAGCCCCAGCATTTT,CASSYNPRQVPRGQPQHF
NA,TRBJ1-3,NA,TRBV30,TGTGCCACCGAACGTGTCCCTGGAAACACCATATATTTT,CATERVPGNTIYF
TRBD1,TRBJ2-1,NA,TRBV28,TGTGCCAGCAGTCAACTTGGGACAGTCAATGAGCAGTTCTTC,CASSQLGTVNEQFF
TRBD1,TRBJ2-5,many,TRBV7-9,TGTGCCAGCAGCCCCGTGGACAGGGCAGAGACCCAGTACTTC,CASSPVDRAETQYF
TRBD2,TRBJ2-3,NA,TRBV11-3,TGTGCCAGCAGCGGACCGGGGGAGGGTGTTCAAGATACGCAGTATTTT,CASSGPGEGVQDTQYF
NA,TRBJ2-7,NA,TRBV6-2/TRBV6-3,TGTGCCAGCAGTCCCTCTTTGCGTGATTGGGAGCAGTACTTC,CASSPSLRDWEQYF
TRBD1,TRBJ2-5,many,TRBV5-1,TGCGCCAGCAGCCCAGGACAGGCCCTATCGTACCAAGAGACCCAGTACTTC,CASSPGQALSYQETQYF
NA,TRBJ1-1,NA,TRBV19,TGTGCCAGTAGTATTGGGGGCGCTGAAGCTTTCTTT,CASSIGGAEAFF
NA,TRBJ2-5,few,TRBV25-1,TGTGCCAGCTCGGGACTCTTGGAGACCCAGTACTTC,CASSGLLETQYF